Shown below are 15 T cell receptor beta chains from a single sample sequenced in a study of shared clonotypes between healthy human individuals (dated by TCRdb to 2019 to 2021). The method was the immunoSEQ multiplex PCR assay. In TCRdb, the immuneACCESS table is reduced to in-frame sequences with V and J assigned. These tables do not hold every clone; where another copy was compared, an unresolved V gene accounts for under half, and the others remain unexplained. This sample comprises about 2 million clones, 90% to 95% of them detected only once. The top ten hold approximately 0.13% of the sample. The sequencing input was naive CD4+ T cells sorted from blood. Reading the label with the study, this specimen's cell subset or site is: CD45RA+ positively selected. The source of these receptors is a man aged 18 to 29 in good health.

The CDR3: CATGPGATTDTQYF. The CDR3 region has the DNA TGTGCCACCGGTCCGGGGGCTACCACAGATACGCAGTATTTT. The genes are TRBV10-3 and TRBJ2-3; perhaps D is TRBD1 or TRBD2 (6 bases each). The length of the CDR3 is 14 residues. Germline V gene lookup returns CDR1 ENHRY and CDR2 SYGVKD. Trimming shortened V by 10 bases and J by 2 bases, and 16 bases separated the two germline ends.

CDR3 sequence reads: CASSPRDGFLSYNEQFF. CDR3 bases: TGCGCCAGCAGCCCCCGGGACGGATTCCTCTCCTACAATGAGCAGTTCTTC. The V gene is TRBV5-1, the J gene TRBJ2-1, with D perhaps matching TRBD1 or TRBD2 (5 bases each). This CDR3 is built from 17 residues. The V gene lost 4 bases and the J gene lost 0 bases, with 17 bases spanning the gap. Germline CDR1 and CDR2: SGHRS and YFSETQ.

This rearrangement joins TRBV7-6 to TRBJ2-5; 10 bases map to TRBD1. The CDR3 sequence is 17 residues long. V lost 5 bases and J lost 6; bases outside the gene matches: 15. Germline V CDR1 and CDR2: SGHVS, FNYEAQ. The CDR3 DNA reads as TGTGCCAGCAGCATAGGATCGGGACAGGGGTCGGGAAAGACCCAGTACTTC. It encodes CASSIGSGQGSGKTQYF.

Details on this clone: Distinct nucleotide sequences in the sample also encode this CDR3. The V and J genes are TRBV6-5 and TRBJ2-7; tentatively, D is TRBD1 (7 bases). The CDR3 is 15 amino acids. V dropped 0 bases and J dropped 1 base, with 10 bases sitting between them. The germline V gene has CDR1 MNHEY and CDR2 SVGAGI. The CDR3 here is CASSYSGGQSYEQYF. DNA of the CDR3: TGTGCCAGCAGTTACTCGGGGGGACAGTCCTACGAGCAGTACTTC.

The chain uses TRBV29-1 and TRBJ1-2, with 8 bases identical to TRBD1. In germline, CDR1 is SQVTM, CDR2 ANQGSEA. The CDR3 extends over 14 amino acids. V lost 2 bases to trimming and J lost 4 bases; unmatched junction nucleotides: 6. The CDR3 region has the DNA TGCAGCGTTGAAATACAGGGGGAAGGCTATGGCTACACCTTC. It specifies CSVEIQGEGYGYTF.

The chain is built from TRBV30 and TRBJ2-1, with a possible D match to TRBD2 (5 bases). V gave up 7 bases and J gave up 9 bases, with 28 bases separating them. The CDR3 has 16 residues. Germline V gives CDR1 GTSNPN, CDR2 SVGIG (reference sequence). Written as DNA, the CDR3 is TGTGCCTCATCTCGTCCCCCGGGATTCGGAAGAGGTGAGCAGTTCTTC. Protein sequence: CASSRPPGFGRGEQFF.

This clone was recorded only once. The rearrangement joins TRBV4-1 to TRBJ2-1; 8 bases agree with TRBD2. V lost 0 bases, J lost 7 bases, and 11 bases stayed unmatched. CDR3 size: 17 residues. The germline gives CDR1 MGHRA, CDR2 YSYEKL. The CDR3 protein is CASSQEKGLASGNEQFF. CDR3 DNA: TGCGCCAGCAGCCAAGAAAAGGGCTTGGCTAGCGGGAATGAGCAGTTCTTC.

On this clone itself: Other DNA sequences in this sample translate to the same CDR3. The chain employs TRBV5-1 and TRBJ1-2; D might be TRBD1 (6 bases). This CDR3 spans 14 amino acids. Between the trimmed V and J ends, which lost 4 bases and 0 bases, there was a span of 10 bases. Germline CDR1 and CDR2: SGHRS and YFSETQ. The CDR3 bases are TGCGCCAGCAGCCCGGACAGCACTAACTATGGCTACACCTTC. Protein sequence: CASSPDSTNYGYTF. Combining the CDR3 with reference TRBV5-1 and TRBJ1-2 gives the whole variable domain KAGVTQTPRYLIKTRGQQVTLSCSPISGHRSVSWYQQTPGQGLQFLFEYFSETQRNKGNFPGRFSGRQFSNSRSEMNVSTLELGDSALYLCASSPDSTNYGYTFGSGTRLTVV.

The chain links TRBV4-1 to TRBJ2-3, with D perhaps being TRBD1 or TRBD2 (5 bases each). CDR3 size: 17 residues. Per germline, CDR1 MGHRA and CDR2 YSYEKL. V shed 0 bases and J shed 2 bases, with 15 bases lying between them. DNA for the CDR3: TGCGCCAGCAGCCAAGAAGTCGGGGCAGCAAACACAGATACGCAGTATTTT. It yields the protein CASSQEVGAANTDTQYF.

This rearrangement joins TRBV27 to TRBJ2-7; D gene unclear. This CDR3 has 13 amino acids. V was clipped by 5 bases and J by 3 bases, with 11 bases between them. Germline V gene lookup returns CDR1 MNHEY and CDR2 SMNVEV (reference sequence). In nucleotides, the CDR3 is TGTGCCAGCAGTCAAAGAATCCACTACGAGCAGTACTTC. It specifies CASSQRIHYEQYF.

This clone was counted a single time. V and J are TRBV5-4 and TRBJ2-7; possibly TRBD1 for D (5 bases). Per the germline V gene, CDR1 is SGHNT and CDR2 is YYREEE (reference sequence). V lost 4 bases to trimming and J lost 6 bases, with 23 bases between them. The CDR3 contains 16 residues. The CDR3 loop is CASSQGLGLIWSEQYF. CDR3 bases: TGTGCCAGCAGCCAGGGATTAGGGCTGATTTGGTCCGAGCAGTACTTC.

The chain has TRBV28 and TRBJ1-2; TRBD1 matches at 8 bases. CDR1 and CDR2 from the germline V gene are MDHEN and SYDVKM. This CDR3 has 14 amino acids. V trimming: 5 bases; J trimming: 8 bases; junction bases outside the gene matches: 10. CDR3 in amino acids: CASSLSGGVGGYTF. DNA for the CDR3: TGTGCCAGCAGTCTTTCAGGGGGCGTCGGAGGCTACACCTTC.

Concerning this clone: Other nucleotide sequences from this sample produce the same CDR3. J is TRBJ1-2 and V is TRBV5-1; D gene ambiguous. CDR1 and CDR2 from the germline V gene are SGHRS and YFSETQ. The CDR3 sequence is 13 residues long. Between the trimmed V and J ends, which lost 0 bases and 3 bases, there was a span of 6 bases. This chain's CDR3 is CASSLDTYYGYTF. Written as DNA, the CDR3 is TGCGCCAGCAGCTTGGACACCTACTATGGCTACACCTTC.

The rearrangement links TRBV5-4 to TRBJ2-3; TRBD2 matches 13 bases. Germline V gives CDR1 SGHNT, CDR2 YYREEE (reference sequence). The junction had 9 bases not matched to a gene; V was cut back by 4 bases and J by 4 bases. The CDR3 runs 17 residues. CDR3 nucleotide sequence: TGTGCCAGCAGCCAAATCGGACTAGCGGGAGCGTCAGATACGCAGTATTTT. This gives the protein CASSQIGLAGASDTQYF.

CDR3 region: CASSPSVQGTDTQYF. The CDR3 DNA reads TGTGCCAGCTCACCATCTGTACAGGGCACAGATACGCAGTATTTT. V is TRBV18 and J is TRBJ2-3, with a tentative D call TRBD1 (5 bases). Trimming stripped 2 bases from V and 1 base from J, with 10 bases between. The CDR3 sequence is 15 residues long. The germline gives CDR1 KGHSH, CDR2 LQKENI. Drawing the rest from reference TRBV18 and TRBJ2-3, the complete variable domain is NAGVMQNPRHLVRRRGQEARLRCSPMKGHSHVYWYRQLPEEGLKFMVYLQKENIIDESGMPKERFSAEFPKEGPSILRIQQVVRGDSAAYFCASSPSVQGTDTQYFGPGTRLTVL.